A selection of T cell receptor beta chains follows, all from one sample in a study of blood T cell repertoires in COVID-19. Assay: immunoSEQ multiplex PCR; the TCRdb copy retains only in-frame clones and omits some. The sample yields 250,000 to 300,000 clones, 65% to 90% seen once. Material for sequencing was peripheral blood. These receptors came from an older woman with COVID-19, enrolled during active disease. CDR3s include the opening cysteine and the closing phenylalanine or tryptophan. A D gene is named only where the DNA matches it firmly. Not all rows give a size; the values are once, few, many and, for expanded clones, a class.

CDR3aa	CDR3nt	v_gene	abundance	j_gene	d_gene
CASSRGPPGPSGANVLTF	TGTGCCAGCAGCCGGGGCCCCCCGGGCCCCTCTGGGGCCAACGTCCTGACTTTC	TRBV14	NA	TRBJ2-6	NA
CASSLTSGGHNEQFF	TGCGCCAGCAGCTTAACTAGCGGGGGCCACAATGAGCAGTTCTTC	TRBV5-1	NA	TRBJ2-1	TRBD2
CATSDRTGEVETQYF	TGTGCCACCAGCGATAGGACAGGGGAGGTGGAGACCCAGTACTTC	TRBV15	NA	TRBJ2-5	TRBD1
CAAGGGASYGYTF	TGTGCCGCTGGGGGGGGCGCCAGCTATGGCTACACCTTC	TRBV7-9	NA	TRBJ1-2	NA
CAASLLAGSDTQYF	TGTGCCGCTTCTTTACTAGCGGGATCAGATACGCAGTATTTT	TRBV7-9	once	TRBJ2-3	TRBD2
CSAEGGDYGYTF	TGCAGCGCCGAAGGAGGGGACTATGGCTACACCTTC	TRBV29-1	few	TRBJ1-2	NA
CASSLAGGRTDTQYF	TGCGCCAGCAGCTTGGCCGGGGGGCGCACAGATACGCAGTATTTT	TRBV5-1	once	TRBJ2-3	NA
CASSEGVGTPSRYEQYF	TGTGCCAGCAGCGAGGGGGTGGGGACACCCTCTCGCTACGAGCAGTACTTC	TRBV9	NA	TRBJ2-7	NA
CASSTVNSPLHF	TGTGCCAGCTCGACTGTAAATTCACCCCTCCACTTT	TRBV18	NA	TRBJ1-6	NA
CASSGDFPEQFF	TGTGCCAGCAGCGGAGACTTTCCCGAGCAGTTCTTC	TRBV7-2	NA	TRBJ2-1	NA
CASSPPGNTEAFF	TGTGCCAGCAGCCCCCCAGGGAACACTGAAGCTTTCTTT	TRBV7-9	NA	TRBJ1-1	NA
CASSLAGQGPDTQYF	TGTGCCAGCAGCTTAGCGGGACAGGGGCCAGATACGCAGTATTTT	TRBV7-8	NA	TRBJ2-3	TRBD1
CASSIGRTSNQPQHF	TGTGCCAGTAGTATCGGCAGGACAAGCAATCAGCCCCAGCATTTT	TRBV19	medium-sized	TRBJ1-5	NA
CASSLRDYGEQFF	TGTGCCAGCAGCTTAAGGGACTATGGTGAGCAGTTCTTC	TRBV7-6	NA	TRBJ2-1	TRBD2
CASSFEYSPLHF	TGTGCCAGCAGCTTTGAGTATTCACCCCTCCACTTT	TRBV7-9	NA	TRBJ1-6	NA
CASSMTGRNEQYF	TGTGCCAGCAGTATGACAGGGAGGAACGAGCAGTACTTC	TRBV6-5	once	TRBJ2-7	NA
CASSPGGGGGRETQYF	TGTGCCAGCAGCCCAGGGGGCGGGGGTGGTAGAGAGACCCAGTACTTC	TRBV5-4	once	TRBJ2-5	NA
CASSIGSGSLPYEQYF	TGTGCCAGTAGTATCGGTAGCGGGTCTTTGCCCTACGAGCAGTACTTC	TRBV19	few	TRBJ2-7	TRBD2
CASSLGPLYNEQFF	TGTGCCAGCAGCTTAGGGCCGTTATACAATGAGCAGTTCTTC	TRBV7-9	NA	TRBJ2-1	NA
CASSPERTGVDEQYF	TGTGCCAGCAGCCCGGAGAGGACAGGGGTGGACGAGCAGTACTTC	TRBV9	NA	TRBJ2-7	TRBD1
CASSFGGGGSYEQYF	TGTGCCAGCAGCTTCGGCGGCGGGGGGTCCTACGAGCAGTACTTC	TRBV11-2	NA	TRBJ2-7	TRBD2
CASSQILRDRGSEQYF	TGCGCCAGCAGCCAAATTCTCCGGGACAGGGGGTCCGAGCAGTACTTC	TRBV4-1	NA	TRBJ2-7	TRBD1
CASRKTENTEAFF	TGCGCCAGCAGAAAAACAGAGAACACTGAAGCTTTCTTT	TRBV5-1	NA	TRBJ1-1	NA
CASSREFRQPQHF	TGTGCCAGTAGCAGGGAATTCAGGCAGCCCCAGCATTTT	TRBV19	NA	TRBJ1-5	NA
CASSSVRGLSTDTQYF	TGTGCCAGCAGCTCGGTCAGGGGGCTTAGCACAGATACGCAGTATTTT	TRBV7-9	NA	TRBJ2-3	TRBD1
CASSLQGAGGELFF	TGTGCCAGTAGTCTACAGGGGGCAGGCGGGGAGCTGTTTTTT	TRBV19	NA	TRBJ2-2	TRBD1
CASSWGLAGADTQYF	TGTGCCAGCTCATGGGGACTAGCGGGGGCAGATACGCAGTATTTT	TRBV18	once	TRBJ2-3	TRBD2
CSVEPMSGEFTDTQYF	TGCAGCGTTGAACCCATGAGCGGGGAATTCACAGATACGCAGTATTTT	TRBV29-1	NA	TRBJ2-3	TRBD2
CASSQGGRGELFF	TGTGCCAGCAGCCAAGGGGGCAGGGGGGAGCTGTTTTTT	TRBV14	NA	TRBJ2-2	NA
CASSPPLGRGTEAFF	TGTGCCAGCAGTCCCCCCCTTGGCAGGGGCACTGAAGCTTTCTTT	TRBV28	NA	TRBJ1-1	NA
CATSESGTGFYNEQFF	TGTGCCACCAGTGAATCCGGGACAGGGTTCTACAATGAGCAGTTCTTC	TRBV24-1	NA	TRBJ2-1	TRBD1
CASSQSGAGGGWSQETQYF	TGCGCCAGCAGTCAATCGGGGGCAGGGGGCGGGTGGTCCCAAGAGACCCAGTACTTC	TRBV23-1	NA	TRBJ2-5	TRBD1
CASSYGSGPGELFF	TGTGCCAGCAGTTATGGTAGCGGTCCCGGGGAGCTGTTTTTT	TRBV6-5	NA	TRBJ2-2	NA
CASSIAGQPSSYEQYF	TGTGCCAGTAGTATTGCGGGACAGCCCAGCTCCTACGAGCAGTACTTC	TRBV19	NA	TRBJ2-7	NA
CGTALYNEQFF	TGTGGGACAGCTCTCTACAATGAGCAGTTCTTC	TRBV20-1	NA	TRBJ2-1	TRBD1
CASSNDRVPDTQYF	TGTGCCAGCAGTAATGACAGGGTCCCAGATACGCAGTATTTT	TRBV6-5	NA	TRBJ2-3	TRBD1
CASSFAGETEAFF	TGCGCCAGCAGCTTCGCCGGGGAAACTGAAGCTTTCTTT	TRBV5-1	NA	TRBJ1-1	NA
CSVKGASGGLETQYF	TGCAGCGTTAAGGGTGCTAGCGGGGGCTTAGAGACCCAGTACTTC	TRBV29-1	NA	TRBJ2-5	TRBD2
CATSDQGQGRGYTF	TGTGCCACCAGTGACCAGGGACAGGGAAGGGGCTACACCTTC	TRBV24-1	NA	TRBJ1-2	TRBD1
CSVVSGPGGYTF	TGCAGCGTTGTCTCAGGGCCGGGCGGCTACACCTTC	TRBV29-1	few	TRBJ1-2	NA
CASSSGGASTDTQYF	TGTGCCAGTAGCAGCGGGGGGGCGAGCACAGATACGCAGTATTTT	TRBV19	NA	TRBJ2-3	TRBD2
CASSLQGAANEKLFF	TGCGCCAGCAGCTTGCAGGGGGCAGCTAATGAAAAACTGTTTTTT	TRBV5-1	NA	TRBJ1-4	TRBD1
CASSLGTGSEKLFF	TGTGCCAGCAGCTTAGGGACAGGGTCGGAAAAACTGTTTTTT	TRBV7-9	once	TRBJ1-4	TRBD1
CASSLRRAGGNEKLFF	TGTGCCAGCAGCTTGAGGAGGGCAGGAGGCAATGAAAAACTGTTTTTT	TRBV7-2	NA	TRBJ1-4	NA
CASSTGNYGYTF	TGTGCCAGCTCGACAGGGAACTATGGCTACACCTTC	TRBV9	NA	TRBJ1-2	TRBD1
CASSVRGADTGELFF	TGTGCCAGCAGCGTGCGGGGGGCGGACACCGGGGAGCTGTTTTTT	TRBV9	NA	TRBJ2-2	TRBD2
CATSDLTGVQPQHF	TGTGCCACCAGTGATTTGACAGGGGTGCAGCCCCAGCATTTT	TRBV24-1	NA	TRBJ1-5	TRBD1
CSVRTTGGNTEAFF	TGCAGCGTGAGGACGACAGGGGGGAACACTGAAGCTTTCTTT	TRBV29-1	NA	TRBJ1-1	TRBD1
CASSPRGGTVVHEQYF	TGCGCCAGCAGCCCAAGGGGTGGGACAGTGGTCCACGAGCAGTACTTC	TRBV5-1	few	TRBJ2-7	TRBD1
CAIDTGTLPREQYF	TGTGCCATCGATACCGGGACACTACCTCGGGAGCAGTACTTC	TRBV2	NA	TRBJ2-7	NA
CASSLGNTGQGETQYF	TGTGCCAGCAGCTTAGGAAATACAGGTCAAGGGGAGACCCAGTACTTC	TRBV11-2	NA	TRBJ2-5	NA
CASSPELTQPEAFF	TGTGCCAGCTCACCAGAGCTGACACAGCCTGAAGCTTTCTTT	TRBV18	NA	TRBJ1-1	NA
CATSDQTSGGETQYF	TGTGCCACCAGTGATCAGACTAGCGGAGGAGAGACCCAGTACTTC	TRBV24-1	NA	TRBJ2-5	TRBD2
CASSLNQFMNTEAFF	TGCGCCAGCAGCTTGAATCAGTTCATGAACACTGAAGCTTTCTTT	TRBV5-1	NA	TRBJ1-1	NA
CASSLTGAYDYTF	TGTGCCAGCAGCTTGACAGGGGCCTATGACTACACCTTC	TRBV11-2	NA	TRBJ1-2	TRBD1
CASRTRTGNTGELFF	TGTGCAAGTCGCACCCGGACAGGCAACACCGGGGAGCTGTTTTTT	TRBV12-2	NA	TRBJ2-2	NA
CSLGQLENGYTF	TGCAGCTTGGGACAGCTGGAAAATGGCTACACCTTC	TRBV29-1	NA	TRBJ1-2	TRBD1
CASTPSGGGFSYEQYF	TGTGCCAGCACCCCCTCAGGCGGGGGGTTCTCCTACGAGCAGTACTTC	TRBV28	NA	TRBJ2-7	TRBD2
CASSAGGPETQYF	TGTGCCAGCAGTGCAGGGGGCCCTGAGACCCAGTACTTC	TRBV2	NA	TRBJ2-5	TRBD1
CASSLKGGYYGYTF	TGTGCCAGCAGCTTGAAGGGAGGTTACTATGGCTACACCTTC	TRBV5-4	few	TRBJ1-2	NA